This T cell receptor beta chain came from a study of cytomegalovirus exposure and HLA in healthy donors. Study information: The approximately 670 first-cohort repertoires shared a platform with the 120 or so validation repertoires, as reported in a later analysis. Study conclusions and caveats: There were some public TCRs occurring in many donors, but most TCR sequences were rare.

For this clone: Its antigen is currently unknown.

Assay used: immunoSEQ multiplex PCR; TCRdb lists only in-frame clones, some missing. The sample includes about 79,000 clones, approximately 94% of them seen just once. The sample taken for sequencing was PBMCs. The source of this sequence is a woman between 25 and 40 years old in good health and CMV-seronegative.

The CDR3 sequence: CASSEWDTYNEQFF. The CDR3, as DNA: TGTGCCAGCAGTGAATGGGACACCTACAATGAGCAGTTCTTC. The gene calls are TRBV25-1 and TRBJ2-1; D may be TRBD1 (6 bases). V was cut by 1 base and J by 2 bases, with 6 bases left in between. The CDR3 is made up of 14 amino acids. Germline V gives CDR1 MGHDK, CDR2 SYGVNS.